Shown below are 3 T cell receptor beta chains from a single sample sequenced in a study of shared clonotypes between healthy human individuals. Clones were sequenced by immunoSEQ multiplex PCR, and TCRdb holds only the in-frame ones, with some missing. This sample has 2.5 million or so clones, with roughly 92% found just once. Sequenced input: naive CD4+ T cells sorted from blood. The subset: CD45RA+ positively selected. The receptor set was obtained from a man aged 18 to 29 in good health.

There are a few counts of this clone. The chain joins TRBV5-1 to TRBJ1-5; D is ambiguous. CDR3 length equals 15 residues. With 4 bases removed from V and 0 bases from J, the gap between germline ends came to 11 bases. In germline, CDR1 is SGHRS, CDR2 YFSETQ. CDR3 sequence: CASSVDGDSNQPQHF. The CDR3 DNA is TGCGCCAGCAGCGTGGACGGAGATAGCAATCAGCCCCAGCATTTT.

The chain links TRBV6-5 to TRBJ1-5; 7 positions match TRBD1. The V gene's germline CDR1 is MNHEY and CDR2 SVGAGI. V shed 4 bases, J shed 7 bases, and the junction held 7 bases outside the gene matches. There are 14 residues in the CDR3. CDR3: CASSFTGVGQPQHF. DNA for the CDR3: TGTGCCAGCAGTTTCACAGGGGTAGGCCAGCCCCAGCATTTT.

The V call is TRBV9, the J call TRBJ1-1; D not certain. The CDR3 runs to 14 residues. V shed 1 base and J shed 3 bases, with 10 bases lying between them. Germline V gene data show CDR1 as SGDLS and CDR2 as YYNGEE. The CDR3 loop is CASSVRWRDTEAFF. CDR3 coding DNA: TGTGCCAGCAGCGTACGCTGGAGGGACACTGAAGCTTTCTTT. Variable domain in full (rest from reference TRBV9 and TRBJ1-1): DSGVTQTPKHLITATGQRVTLRCSPRSGDLSVYWYQQSLDQGLQFLIQYYNGEERAKGNILERFSAQQFPDLHSELNLSSLELGDSALYFCASSVRWRDTEAFFGQGTRLTVV.